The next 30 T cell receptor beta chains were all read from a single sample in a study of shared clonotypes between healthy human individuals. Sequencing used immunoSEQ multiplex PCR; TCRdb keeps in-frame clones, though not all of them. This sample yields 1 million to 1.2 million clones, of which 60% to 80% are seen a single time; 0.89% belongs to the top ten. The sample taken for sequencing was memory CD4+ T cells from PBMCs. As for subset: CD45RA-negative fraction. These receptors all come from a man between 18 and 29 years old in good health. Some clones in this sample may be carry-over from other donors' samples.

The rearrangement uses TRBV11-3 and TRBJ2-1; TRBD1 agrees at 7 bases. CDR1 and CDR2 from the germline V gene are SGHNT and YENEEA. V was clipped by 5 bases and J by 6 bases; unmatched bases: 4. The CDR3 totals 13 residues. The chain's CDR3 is CASSTDRSNEQFF. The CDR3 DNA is TGTGCCAGCAGCACGGACAGGTCCAATGAGCAGTTCTTC.

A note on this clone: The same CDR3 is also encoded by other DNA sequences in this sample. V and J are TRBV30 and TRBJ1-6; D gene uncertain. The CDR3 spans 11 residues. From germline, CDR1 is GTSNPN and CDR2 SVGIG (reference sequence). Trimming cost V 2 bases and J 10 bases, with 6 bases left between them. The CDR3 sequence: CAWSTNSPLHF. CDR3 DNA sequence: TGTGCCTGGAGTACTAACTCACCCCTCCACTTT.

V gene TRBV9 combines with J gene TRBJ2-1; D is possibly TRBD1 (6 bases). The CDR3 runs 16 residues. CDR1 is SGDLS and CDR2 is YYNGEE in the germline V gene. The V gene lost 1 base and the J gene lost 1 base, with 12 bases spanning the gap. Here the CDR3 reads CASSVLAGESYNEQFF. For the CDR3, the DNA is TGTGCCAGCAGCGTATTGGCAGGGGAGTCCTACAATGAGCAGTTCTTC.

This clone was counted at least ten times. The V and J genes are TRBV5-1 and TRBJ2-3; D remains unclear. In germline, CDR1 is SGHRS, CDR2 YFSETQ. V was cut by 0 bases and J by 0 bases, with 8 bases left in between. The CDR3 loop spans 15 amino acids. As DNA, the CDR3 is TGCGCCAGCAGCTTGGGCAGGTTTAGCACAGATACGCAGTATTTT. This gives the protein CASSLGRFSTDTQYF.

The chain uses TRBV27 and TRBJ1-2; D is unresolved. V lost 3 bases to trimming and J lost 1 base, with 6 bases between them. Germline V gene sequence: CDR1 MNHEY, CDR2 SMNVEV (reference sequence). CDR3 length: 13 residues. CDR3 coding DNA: TGTGCCAGCAGTTTTTTAAGTAACTATGGCTACACCTTC. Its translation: CASSFLSNYGYTF.

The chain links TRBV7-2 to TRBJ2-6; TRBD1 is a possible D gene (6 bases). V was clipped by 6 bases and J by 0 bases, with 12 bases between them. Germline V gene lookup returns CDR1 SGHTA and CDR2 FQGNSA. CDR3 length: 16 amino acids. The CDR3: CASRRDTYSGANVLTF. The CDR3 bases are TGTGCCAGCAGACGGGACACTTACTCTGGGGCCAACGTCCTGACTTTC.

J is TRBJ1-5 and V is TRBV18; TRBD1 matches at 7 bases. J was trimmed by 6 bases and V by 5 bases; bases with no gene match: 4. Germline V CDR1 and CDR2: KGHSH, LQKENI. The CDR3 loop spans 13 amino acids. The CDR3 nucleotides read TGTGCCAGCTCAAGTACAGGGGTTCAGCCCCAGCATTTT. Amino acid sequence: CASSSTGVQPQHF.

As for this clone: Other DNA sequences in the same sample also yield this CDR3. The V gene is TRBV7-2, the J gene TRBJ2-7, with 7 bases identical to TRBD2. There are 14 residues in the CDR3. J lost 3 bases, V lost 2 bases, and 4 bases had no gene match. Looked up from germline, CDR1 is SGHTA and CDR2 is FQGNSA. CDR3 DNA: TGTGCCAGCAGCTTAAGACTAGCTGGCTACGAGCAGTACTTC. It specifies CASSLRLAGYEQYF.

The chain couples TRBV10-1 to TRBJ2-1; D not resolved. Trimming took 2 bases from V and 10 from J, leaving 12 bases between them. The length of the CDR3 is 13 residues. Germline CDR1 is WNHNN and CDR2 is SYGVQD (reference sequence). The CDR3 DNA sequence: TGCGCCAGCAGTGAGGTTAGGGCTGGAGAGCAGTTCTTC. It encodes CASSEVRAGEQFF.

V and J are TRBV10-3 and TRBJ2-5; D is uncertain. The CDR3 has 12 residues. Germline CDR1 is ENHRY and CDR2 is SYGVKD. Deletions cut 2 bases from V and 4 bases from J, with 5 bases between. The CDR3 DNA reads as TGTGCCATCAGTGAGCTGGGAGAGACCCAGTACTTC. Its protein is CAISELGETQYF.

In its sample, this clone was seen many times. In DNA, the CDR3 is TGCGCCAGCAGCCCGACTCGGGAGGGGGAGACCCAGTACTTC. Its protein is CASSPTREGETQYF. This rearrangement joins TRBV5-1 to TRBJ2-5; 8 bases align to TRBD2. Germline values: CDR1 SGHRS, CDR2 YFSETQ. The CDR3 is 14 amino acids. J lost 5 bases, V lost 4 bases, and 7 bases had no gene match.

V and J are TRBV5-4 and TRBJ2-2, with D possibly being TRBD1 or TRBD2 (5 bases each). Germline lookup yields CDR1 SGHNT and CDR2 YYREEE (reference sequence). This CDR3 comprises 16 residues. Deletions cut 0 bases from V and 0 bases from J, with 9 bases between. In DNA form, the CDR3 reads TGTGCCAGCAGCTTGGCAGGGACGTCGAACACCGGGGAGCTGTTTTTT. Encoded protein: CASSLAGTSNTGELFF.

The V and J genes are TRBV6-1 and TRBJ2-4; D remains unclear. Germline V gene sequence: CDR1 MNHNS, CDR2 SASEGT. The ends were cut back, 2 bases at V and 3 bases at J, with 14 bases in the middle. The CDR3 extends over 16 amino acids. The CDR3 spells CASSEKIYSNKNIQYF. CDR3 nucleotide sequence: TGTGCCAGCAGTGAAAAGATCTATAGTAACAAAAACATTCAGTACTTC.

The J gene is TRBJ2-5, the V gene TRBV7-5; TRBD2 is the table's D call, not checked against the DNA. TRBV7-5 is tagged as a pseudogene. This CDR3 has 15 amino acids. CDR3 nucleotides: TGTGTCAGAAGCCTCCGGACTAGCGGGAGGAAGACCCAGTACTTC. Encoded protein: CVRSLRTSGRKTQYF.

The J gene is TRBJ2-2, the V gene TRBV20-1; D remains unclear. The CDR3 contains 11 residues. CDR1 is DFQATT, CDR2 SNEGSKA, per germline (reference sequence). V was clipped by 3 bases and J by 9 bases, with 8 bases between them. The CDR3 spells CSASRLRELFF. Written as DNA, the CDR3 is TGCAGTGCTAGCCGCCTTAGGGAGCTGTTTTTT.

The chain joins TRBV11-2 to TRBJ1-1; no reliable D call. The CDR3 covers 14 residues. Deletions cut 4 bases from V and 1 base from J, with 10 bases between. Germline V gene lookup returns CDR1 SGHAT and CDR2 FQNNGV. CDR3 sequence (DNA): TGTGCCAGCAGCTACGGGCCCTCGAACACTGAAGCTTTCTTT. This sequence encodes CASSYGPSNTEAFF.

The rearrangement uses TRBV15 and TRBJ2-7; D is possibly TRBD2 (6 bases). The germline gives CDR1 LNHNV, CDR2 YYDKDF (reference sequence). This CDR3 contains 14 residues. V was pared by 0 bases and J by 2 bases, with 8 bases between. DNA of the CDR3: TGTGCCACCAGCAGAGAGGGGGGACCCTACGAGCAGTACTTC. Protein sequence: CATSREGGPYEQYF.

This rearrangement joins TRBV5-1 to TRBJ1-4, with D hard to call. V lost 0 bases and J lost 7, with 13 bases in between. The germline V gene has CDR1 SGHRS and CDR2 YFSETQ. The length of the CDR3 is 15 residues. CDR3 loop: CASSLGDYQLEKLFF. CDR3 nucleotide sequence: TGCGCCAGCAGCTTGGGAGATTATCAGCTTGAAAAACTGTTTTTT.

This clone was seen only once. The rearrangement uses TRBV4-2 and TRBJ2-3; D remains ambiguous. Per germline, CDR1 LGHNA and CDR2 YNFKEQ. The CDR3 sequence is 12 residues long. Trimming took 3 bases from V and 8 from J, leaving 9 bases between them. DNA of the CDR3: TGTGCCAGCAGCCACCCGGGTGGTACGCAGTATTTT. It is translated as CASSHPGGTQYF.

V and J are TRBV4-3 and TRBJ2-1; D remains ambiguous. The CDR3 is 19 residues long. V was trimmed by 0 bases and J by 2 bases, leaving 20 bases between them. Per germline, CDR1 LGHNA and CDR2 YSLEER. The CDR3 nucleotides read TGCGCCAGCAGCCAAGACCCCGGCAGAGCTAGGGCCCCCTACAATGAGCAGTTCTTC. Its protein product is CASSQDPGRARAPYNEQFF.

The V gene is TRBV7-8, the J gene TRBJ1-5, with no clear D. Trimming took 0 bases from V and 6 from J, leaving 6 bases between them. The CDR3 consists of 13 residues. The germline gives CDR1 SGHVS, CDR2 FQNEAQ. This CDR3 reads CASSLARFQPQHF. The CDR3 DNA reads TGTGCCAGCAGCTTAGCGCGGTTTCAGCCCCAGCATTTT. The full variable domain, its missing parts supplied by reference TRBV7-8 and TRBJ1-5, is GAGVSQSPRYKVAKRGQDVALRCDPISGHVSLFWYQQALGQGPEFLTYFQNEAQLDKSGLPSDRFFAERPEGSVSTLKIQRTQQEDSAVYLCASSLARFQPQHFGDGTRLSIL.

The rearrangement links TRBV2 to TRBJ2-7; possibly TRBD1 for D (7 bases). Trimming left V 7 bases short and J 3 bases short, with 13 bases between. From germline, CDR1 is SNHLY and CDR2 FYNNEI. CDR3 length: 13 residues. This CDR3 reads CASTRQGGYEQYF. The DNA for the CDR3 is TGTGCCAGCACCCGACAGGGAGGCTACGAGCAGTACTTC.

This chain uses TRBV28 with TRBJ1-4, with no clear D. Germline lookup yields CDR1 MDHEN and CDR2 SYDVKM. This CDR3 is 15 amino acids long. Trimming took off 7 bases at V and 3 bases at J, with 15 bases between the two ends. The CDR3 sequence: CASTASGSANEKLFF. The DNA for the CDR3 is TGTGCCAGCACAGCTTCGGGGTCGGCTAATGAAAAACTGTTTTTT.

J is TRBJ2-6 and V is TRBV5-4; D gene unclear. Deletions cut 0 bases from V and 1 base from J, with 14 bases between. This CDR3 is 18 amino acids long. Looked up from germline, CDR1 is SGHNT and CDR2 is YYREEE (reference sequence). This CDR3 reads CASSLAGRTGSGANVLTF. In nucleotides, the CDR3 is TGTGCCAGCAGCTTGGCCGGCAGGACCGGATCTGGGGCCAACGTCCTGACTTTC.

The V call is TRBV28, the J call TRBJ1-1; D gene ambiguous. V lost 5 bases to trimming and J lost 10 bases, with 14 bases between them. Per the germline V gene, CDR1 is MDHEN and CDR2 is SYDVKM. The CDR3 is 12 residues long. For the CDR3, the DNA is TGTGCCAGCAGTCCGAACATGGGCCGAGCTTTCTTT. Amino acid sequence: CASSPNMGRAFF.

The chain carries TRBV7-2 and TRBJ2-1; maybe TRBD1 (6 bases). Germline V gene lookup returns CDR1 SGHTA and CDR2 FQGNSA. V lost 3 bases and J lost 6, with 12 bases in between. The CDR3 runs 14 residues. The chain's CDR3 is CASSLGTTGNEQFF. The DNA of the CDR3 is TGTGCCAGCAGCTTGGGGACAACCGGCAATGAGCAGTTCTTC.

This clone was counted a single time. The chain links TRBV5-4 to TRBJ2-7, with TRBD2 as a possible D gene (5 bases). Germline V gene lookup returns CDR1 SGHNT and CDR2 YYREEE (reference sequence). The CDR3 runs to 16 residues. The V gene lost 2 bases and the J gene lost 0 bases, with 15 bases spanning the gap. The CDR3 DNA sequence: TGTGCCAGCAGCTTCGCGGGCCCTATCGACTCCTACGAGCAGTACTTC. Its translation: CASSFAGPIDSYEQYF.

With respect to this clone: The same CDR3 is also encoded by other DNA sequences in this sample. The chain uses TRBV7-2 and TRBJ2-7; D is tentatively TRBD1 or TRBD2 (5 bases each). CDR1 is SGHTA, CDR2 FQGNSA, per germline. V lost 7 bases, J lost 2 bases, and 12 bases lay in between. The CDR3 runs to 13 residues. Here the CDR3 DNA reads TGTGCCAGCACCCCGGGACCTACCTACGAGCAGTACTTC. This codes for CASTPGPTYEQYF.

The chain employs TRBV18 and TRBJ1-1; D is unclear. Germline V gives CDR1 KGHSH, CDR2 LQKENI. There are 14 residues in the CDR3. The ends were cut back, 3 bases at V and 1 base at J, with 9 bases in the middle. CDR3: CASSPIRGNTEAFF. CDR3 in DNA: TGTGCCAGCTCACCCATACGGGGGAACACTGAAGCTTTCTTT.

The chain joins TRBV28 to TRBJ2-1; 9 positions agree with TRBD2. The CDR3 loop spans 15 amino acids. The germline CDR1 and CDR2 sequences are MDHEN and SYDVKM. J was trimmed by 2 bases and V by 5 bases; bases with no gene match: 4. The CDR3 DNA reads TGTGCCAGCAGTCCTAGCGGGATCCCCTACAATGAGCAGTTCTTC. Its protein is CASSPSGIPYNEQFF.